These 10 T cell receptor beta chains were sequenced from one sample in a study of HIV-infected patients and healthy controls. TCRdb passed the 5' RACE reads through MiXCR, listing each CDR3 protein once. The sample has approximately 64,000 distinct CDR3 sequences; around 21% are singletons. The sample taken for sequencing was CD4+ T cells from blood. These receptors were collected from a human donor in good health.

The chain joins TRBV4-2 to TRBJ1-2, with unresolved D. Germline values: CDR1 LGHNA, CDR2 YNFKEQ. V was shortened by 2 bases and J by 4 bases, with 17 bases between the two germline ends. This CDR3 has 16 residues. The CDR3 reads CASSQISALHVYGYTF. The CDR3 DNA follows: TGTGCCAGCAGCCAAATCTCAGCACTCCACGTCTATGGCTACACCTTC.

This clonotype was seen a handful of times. This chain links TRBV19 with TRBJ2-1, with D perhaps being TRBD1 or TRBD2 (5 bases each). The CDR3 extends over 14 amino acids. Trimming stripped 9 bases from V and 3 bases from J, with 15 bases between. Germline V gene data show CDR1 as LNHDA and CDR2 as SQIVND (reference sequence). CDR3 DNA sequence: TGTGCCAGCAAACCCGGGACCAGCTACAATGAGCAGTTCTTC. Amino acid sequence: CASKPGTSYNEQFF.

The chain has TRBV18 and TRBJ1-5, with 7 positions matching TRBD1. CDR1 is KGHSH and CDR2 is LQKENI in the germline V gene. CDR3 length: 15 residues. V lost 3 bases to trimming and J lost 3 bases; unmatched junction nucleotides: 5. The CDR3: CASSPTGSPNQPQHF. DNA for the CDR3: TGTGCCAGCTCACCGACAGGGTCCCCCAATCAGCCCCAGCATTTT.

The genes are TRBV6-1 and TRBJ1-1; D gene unclear. V shed 5 bases and J shed 1 base, with 11 bases lying between them. Per germline, CDR1 MNHNS and CDR2 SASEGT. The CDR3 is 14 amino acids. CDR3 DNA sequence: TGTGCCAGCAGTCGGTACCTATCGAACACTGAAGCTTTCTTT. This translates into CASSRYLSNTEAFF.

The gene calls are TRBV29-1 and TRBJ2-5; 8 bases are shared with TRBD1. Per germline, CDR1 SQVTM and CDR2 ANQGSEA. This CDR3 comprises 12 residues. In nucleotides, the CDR3 is TGCAGTTACAGGGGGACGGCAGAGACCCAGTACTTC. It encodes CSYRGTAETQYF.

This clonotype has a handful of counts. The chain employs TRBV5-6 and TRBJ1-2; 7 positions agree with TRBD1. V lost 2 bases to trimming and J lost 2 bases; unmatched junction nucleotides: 6. CDR1 SGHDT and CDR2 YYEEEE come from the germline V gene. This CDR3 has 15 residues. The CDR3 bases are TGTGCCAGCAGCTTAAGAGACAGGGCCAACTATGGCTACACCTTC. It yields the protein CASSLRDRANYGYTF.

The rearrangement uses TRBV5-4 and TRBJ1-2; 8 nucleotides align to TRBD1. The V and J ends lost 4 bases and 10 bases, in that order; junction bases with no gene match: 12. This CDR3 comprises 14 residues. CDR1 and CDR2 (germline): SGHNT, YYREEE (reference sequence). The CDR3 sequence: CASSPQGGLDVYTF. CDR3 bases: TGTGCCAGCAGCCCACAGGGGGGACTCGATGTCTACACCTTC.

This chain links TRBV24-1 with TRBJ2-3, with no clear D. Trimming pared 4 bases from V and 1 base from J, leaving 8 bases between. This CDR3 contains 14 residues. CDR1 is KGHDR and CDR2 is SFDVKD in the germline V gene. This chain's CDR3 is CATSDLAGTDTQYF. The CDR3 nucleotides read TGTGCCACCAGTGACTTGGCAGGCACAGATACGCAGTATTTT.

The sample holds many counts of this clonotype. The chain combines TRBV6-6 with TRBJ2-1; possibly TRBD2 for D (6 bases). V was pared by 2 bases and J by 15 bases, with 14 bases between. The CDR3 is made up of 12 amino acids. Germline CDR1 is MNHNY and CDR2 is SVGAGI (reference sequence). The chain's CDR3 is CASSYGGGVGFF. As DNA, the CDR3 is TGTGCCAGCAGTTACGGAGGCGGGGTAGGGTTCTTC.

This clonotype was detected only a few times. The J gene is TRBJ2-7, the V gene TRBV19; the match to TRBD2 covers 8 bases. The germline gives CDR1 LNHDA, CDR2 SQIVND (reference sequence). The V gene end was trimmed by 3 bases and the J gene end by 5 bases; junction bases not matched to a gene: 6. The CDR3 length is 14 residues. The CDR3 region is CASSMSRTSNEQYF. CDR3 nucleotide sequence: TGTGCCAGTAGTATGTCTCGGACTAGCAACGAGCAGTACTTC.